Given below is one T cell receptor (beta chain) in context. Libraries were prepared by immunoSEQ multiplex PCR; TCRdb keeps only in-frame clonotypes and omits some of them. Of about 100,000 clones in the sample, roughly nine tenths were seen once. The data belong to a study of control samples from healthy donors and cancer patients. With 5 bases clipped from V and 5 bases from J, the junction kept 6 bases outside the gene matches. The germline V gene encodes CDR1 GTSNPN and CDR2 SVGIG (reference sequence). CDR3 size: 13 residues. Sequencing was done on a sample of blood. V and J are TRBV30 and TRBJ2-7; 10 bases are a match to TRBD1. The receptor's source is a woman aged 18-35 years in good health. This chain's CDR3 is CAWGAGTGDEQYF. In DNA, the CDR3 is TGTGCCTGGGGAGCGGGGACAGGGGACGAGCAGTACTTC.